This entry lists 4 T cell receptor beta chains sequenced from one sample in a study of blood T cell repertoires in COVID-19. Clones were read by immunoSEQ multiplex PCR, and TCRdb kept only the in-frame ones, dropping some. The table lists roughly 150,000 clones, approximately 79% of them singletons, with more than 5.5% in the top ten. The specimen sequenced was PBMCs or T cells enriched from blood (not recorded which). Receptor source: a man aged 50-60 years who had recovered from COVID-19.

The chain couples TRBV6-2 or TRBV6-3 to TRBJ2-7; 13 nucleotides line up with TRBD2. This CDR3 contains 16 residues. After removal of 4 bases from V and 2 bases from J, the junction contained 5 bases not matched to a gene. Germline CDR1 is MNHEY and CDR2 is SVGEGT. CDR3 loop: CASSSGTSGDPYEQYF. The CDR3 DNA is TGTGCCAGCAGTTCTGGGACTAGCGGGGACCCCTACGAGCAGTACTTC.

The genes are TRBV5-6 and TRBJ1-6, with 8 bases matching TRBD1. The J segment lost 10 bases and the V segment lost 0 bases, leaving 6 bases of the junction unmatched. The germline gives CDR1 SGHDT, CDR2 YYEEEE. This CDR3 is 15 amino acids long. DNA of the CDR3: TGTGCCAGCAGCTTGGGAGGACAGGGAAACTCACCCCTCCACTTT. This encodes CASSLGGQGNSPLHF. The whole variable domain, filled in from reference TRBV5-6 and TRBJ1-6, reads DAGVTQSPTHLIKTRGQQVTLRCSPKSGHDTVSWYQQALGQGPQFIFQYYEEEERQRGNFPDRFSGHQFPNYSSELNVNALLLGDSALYLCASSLGGQGNSPLHFGNGTRLTVT.

The gene calls are TRBV2 and TRBJ2-7; D call uncertain. CDR3 size: 13 residues. Trimming left V 6 bases short and J 1 base short, with 10 bases between. Looked up from germline, CDR1 is SNHLY and CDR2 is FYNNEI. CDR3 in DNA: TGTGCCAGCAGGATCACAGCTTCCTACGAGCAGTACTTC. It encodes CASRITASYEQYF.

This rearrangement joins TRBV19 to TRBJ2-1; 8 bases line up with TRBD1. With 4 bases clipped from V and 6 bases from J, the junction kept 11 bases outside the gene matches. From germline, CDR1 is LNHDA and CDR2 SQIVND (reference sequence). This CDR3 contains 16 residues. CDR3 residues: CASSNGQGSRFNEQFF. CDR3 in DNA: TGTGCCAGTAGTAACGGACAGGGCAGTAGGTTCAATGAGCAGTTCTTC.